Sequencing of this T cell receptor beta chain was carried out in a study of identical twins. Study-level results: In monozygotic twins, models underestimated the sharing of out-of-frame TCR alpha.

Every sampled donor was Caucasian and healthy. This clonotype has only a few counts. Its antigen is unidentified. Unique molecular identifiers were present on the cDNA, and a universal primer site came from template switching. From the 5' RACE reads, TCRdb called clonotypes with MiXCR, one entry per CDR3 protein. The table lists 1.5 million to 2 million distinct CDR3 sequences, more than 30% of them singletons. J was trimmed by 1 base and V by 0 bases; bases with no gene match: 3. Germline V lookup: CDR1 SGDLS, CDR2 YYNGEE. The CDR3 runs 15 residues. The rearrangement uses TRBV9 and TRBJ2-5; 7 bases align to TRBD2. The sequenced sample consisted of cord blood. The clonotype was recovered from a newborn girl in good health. Here the CDR3 reads CASSVGDYLQETQYF. CDR3 bases: TGTGCCAGCAGCGTAGGGGACTACCTCCAAGAGACCCAGTACTTC.